The 5 T cell receptor beta chains reported below all come from one sample, sequenced in a study of blood T cell repertoires in COVID-19. The repertoire was sequenced with immunoSEQ multiplex PCR; TCRdb's copy has only in-frame clones and lacks some. Here the sample spans 210,000 or so clones, roughly 80% being singletons. Material for sequencing was peripheral blood. The receptors shown here come from a human donor in a cohort sampled during active COVID-19.

This clone has only one observation. V and J are TRBV12-3 or TRBV12-4 and TRBJ2-7; possible D gene TRBD1, 6 bases. V dropped 5 bases and J dropped 2 bases, with 7 bases sitting between them. This CDR3 has 12 amino acids. CDR3 residues: CASSRTAYEQYF. The CDR3 nucleotides are TGTGCCAGCAGTAGGACAGCCTACGAGCAGTACTTC.

The CDR3 is CSAWTSGFYEQYF. CDR3 sequence (DNA): TGCAGCGCTTGGACTAGCGGATTCTACGAGCAGTACTTC. The chain combines TRBV29-1 with TRBJ2-7, with 10 bases identical to TRBD2. Germline CDR1 reads SQVTM; CDR2 reads ANQGSEA. This CDR3 is 13 amino acids long. Germline trimming cut 7 bases from V and 3 bases from J; bases unmatched to any gene: 6.

A few counts support this clone. The rearrangement joins TRBV5-6 to TRBJ2-7; 8 positions agree with TRBD1. V lost 2 bases, J lost 7 bases, and 8 bases stayed unmatched. The CDR3 is 14 residues long. Germline CDR1 is SGHDT and CDR2 is YYEEEE. DNA of the CDR3: TGTGCCAGCAGCTTTGGCCAGGGGGCAGGAGAGCAGTACTTC. Translated, it gives CASSFGQGAGEQYF. The full variable domain, in which reference TRBV5-6 and TRBJ2-7 provide the parts outside the CDR3, is DAGVTQSPTHLIKTRGQQVTLRCSPKSGHDTVSWYQQALGQGPQFIFQYYEEEERQRGNFPDRFSGHQFPNYSSELNVNALLLGDSALYLCASSFGQGAGEQYFGPGTRLTVT.

This sequence joins TRBV11-1 and TRBJ1-1; D possibly corresponds to TRBD1 (6 bases). The V gene's germline CDR1 is SGHAT and CDR2 FQDESV (reference sequence). This CDR3 spans 12 amino acids. The germline V and J ends were trimmed by 5 bases and 5 bases, with 9 bases remaining between them. The DNA of the CDR3 is TGTGCCAGCAGCCCAGACAGGACTGAAGCTTTCTTT. Amino acids: CASSPDRTEAFF.

The chain couples TRBV4-3 to TRBJ1-1, with D unresolved. The CDR3 covers 14 residues. V gave up 3 bases and J gave up 0 bases, with 8 bases separating them. The germline gives CDR1 LGHNA, CDR2 YSLEER. The CDR3 DNA reads TGCGCCAGCAGCCACGAGTTAATGAACACTGAAGCTTTCTTT. Its translation: CASSHELMNTEAFF.